The clone carrying this T cell receptor (beta chain) was observed at least ten times. Antigen: not known. This sample was included in a study of T-cell reconstitution after alpha-beta-depleted transplantation in children. Study-wide results and caveats: Several hundred graft clones that had expanded were reportedly the source of alpha-beta T cells about two months after transplant. A year had passed since transplant, and T-cell counts and diversity by then came mostly from newly produced T cells. Where some patients showed high TCRbeta diversity at day 60, it came from recipient T cells and thymic progenitors that had survived.

Unique molecular identifiers were incorporated when the TCRbeta library was constructed. TCRdb fed the PCR reads into MiXCR, producing one record per CDR3 protein. The sample includes fewer than 550,000 distinct CDR3 sequences, 9.5% to 12% seen only once; the top ten take 14%. V gave up 4 bases and J gave up 4 bases; unmatched junction bases: 8. Germline lookup yields CDR1 LGHNA and CDR2 YNFKEQ. The CDR3 has 15 amino acids. This specimen consisted of PBMCs, mostly from graft donor cells, obtained 180 days after TCRalphabeta/CD19-depleted stem cell transplant. The clonotype originates from a female patient aged 2 to 10 who had a stem cell transplant for aplastic anemia, so the T cells may come from the graft donor. The chain couples TRBV4-2 to TRBJ2-3, with 7 bases fitting TRBD2. The CDR3 protein is CASSRRGGSADTQYF. CDR3 sequence (DNA): TGTGCCAGCAGCCGGCGGGGCGGGAGTGCAGATACGCAGTATTTT.